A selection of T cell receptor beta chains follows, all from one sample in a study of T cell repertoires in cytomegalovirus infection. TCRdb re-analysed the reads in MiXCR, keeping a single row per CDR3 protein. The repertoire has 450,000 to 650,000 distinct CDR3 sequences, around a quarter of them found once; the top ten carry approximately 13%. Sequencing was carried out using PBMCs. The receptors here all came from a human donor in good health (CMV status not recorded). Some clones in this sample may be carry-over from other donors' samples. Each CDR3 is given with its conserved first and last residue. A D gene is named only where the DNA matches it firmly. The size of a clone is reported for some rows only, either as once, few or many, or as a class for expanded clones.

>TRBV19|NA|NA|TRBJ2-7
TGTGCCAGTAGTCCCGGGCCCTACTACGAGCAGTACTTC
CASSPGPYYEQYF
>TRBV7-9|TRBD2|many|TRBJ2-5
TGTGCCAGCAGCTTACTAGCGGGAGCCCTAGAGACCCAGTACTTC
CASSLLAGALETQYF
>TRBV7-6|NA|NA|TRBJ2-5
TGTGCCAGCAGCCCCGGTGAGGGAACCCAGTACTTC
CASSPGEGTQYF
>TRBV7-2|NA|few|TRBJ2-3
TGTGCCAGCAGCCGAAGACCCCAGGGGACAGATACGCAGTATTTT
CASSRRPQGTDTQYF
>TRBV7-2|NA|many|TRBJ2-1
TGTGCCAGCAGCCCCTCGCGAGCGGACGGCTCCTACAATGAGCAGTTCTTC
CASSPSRADGSYNEQFF
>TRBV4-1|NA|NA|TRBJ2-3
TGCGCCAGCAGCCAAGAGACCGGGGTTACGCAGTATTTT
CASSQETGVTQYF
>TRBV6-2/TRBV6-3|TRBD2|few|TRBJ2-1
TGTGCCAGCAGTTACTCCCTAGCGGGAGTTTTCGGTGAGCAGTTCTTC
CASSYSLAGVFGEQFF
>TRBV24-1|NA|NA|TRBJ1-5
TGTGCCACCAGTGATTTGATCGGTCAGCCCCAGCATTTT
CATSDLIGQPQHF
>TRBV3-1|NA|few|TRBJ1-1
TGTGCCAGCAGCACTCCGGGGCTAAGGACTGAAGCTTTCTTT
CASSTPGLRTEAFF
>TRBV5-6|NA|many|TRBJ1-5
TGTGCCAGCAGCCTAAACCAGGGCTTTGATCAGCCCCAGCATTTT
CASSLNQGFDQPQHF
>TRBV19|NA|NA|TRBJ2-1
TGTGCCAGTAGTATCTATCGCAGCTCCTACAATGAGCAGTTCTTC
CASSIYRSSYNEQFF
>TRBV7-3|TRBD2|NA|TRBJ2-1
TGTGCCAGCAGCCCCGGGACTAGCTCCACCAATGAGCAGTTCTTC
CASSPGTSSTNEQFF
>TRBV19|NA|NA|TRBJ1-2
TGTGCCAGTAGTAGAGACAGACACTATGGCTACACCTTC
CASSRDRHYGYTF
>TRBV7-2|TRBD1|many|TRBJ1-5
TGTGCCAGCAGCTTAGGGACAGGGGGTAGCAATCAGCCCCAGCATTTT
CASSLGTGGSNQPQHF
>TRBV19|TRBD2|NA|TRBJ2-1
TGTGCCAGTACCGCGAACGGACTAGCGGGATATGAGCAGTTCTTC
CASTANGLAGYEQFF
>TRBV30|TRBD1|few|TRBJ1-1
TGTGCCTGGAGTGTTCAAGGGGGCTCGAAAGCTTTCTTT
CAWSVQGGSKAFF
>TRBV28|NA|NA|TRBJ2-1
TGTGCCAGCAGTTTAGGGTGGCAGGATGGGGTCAATGAGCAGTTCTTC
CASSLGWQDGVNEQFF
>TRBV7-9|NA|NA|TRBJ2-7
TGTGCCAGCAGCTCACGGGACCTTCGTAACGAGCAGTACTTC
CASSSRDLRNEQYF
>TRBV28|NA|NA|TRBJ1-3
TGTGCCAGCAGTTTGTCGGCTTCTGGAAACACCATATATTTT
CASSLSASGNTIYF
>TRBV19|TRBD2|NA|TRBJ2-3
TGTGCCAGTAGTATAAGGACTAGCGGGACCAGCACAGATACGCAGTATTTT
CASSIRTSGTSTDTQYF
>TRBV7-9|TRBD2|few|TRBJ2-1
TGTGCCAGCAGAAACGCACCGGGACTAGCGAAAAGCAATGAGCAGTTCTTC
CASRNAPGLAKSNEQFF
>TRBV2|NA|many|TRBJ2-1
TGTGCCAGCAGCCCCTACAATGAGCAGTTCTTC
CASSPYNEQFF
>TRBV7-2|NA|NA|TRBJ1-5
TGTGCCAGCAGCTTTAAAACAGGGAGCAATCAGCCCCAGCATTTT
CASSFKTGSNQPQHF
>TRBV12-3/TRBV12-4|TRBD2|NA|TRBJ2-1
TGTGCCAGCAGCTTTTCTAGCGGGAGGGCCTATTATGAGCAGTTCTTC
CASSFSSGRAYYEQFF
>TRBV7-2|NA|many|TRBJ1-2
TGTGCCAGCAGCGCATGGGACGGTGACTATGGCTACACCTTC
CASSAWDGDYGYTF
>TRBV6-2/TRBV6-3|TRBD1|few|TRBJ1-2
TGTGCCAGCAGTTCTGGGATTCCGGGACAGGCCGACTATGGCTACACCTTC
CASSSGIPGQADYGYTF
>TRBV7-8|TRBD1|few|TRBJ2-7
TGTGCCAGCAGCTCCAGCCTAAGACAGGGGAACGAGCAGTACTTC
CASSSSLRQGNEQYF
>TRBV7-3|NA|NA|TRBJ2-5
TGTGCCAGCAGCTCCGGCGCAGAACAGGGGGGGGAGACCCAGTACTTC
CASSSGAEQGGETQYF
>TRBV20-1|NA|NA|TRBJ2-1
TGCAGTGGTGCTCCTGACGGTAGCCTCAATGAGCAGTTCTTC
CSGAPDGSLNEQFF
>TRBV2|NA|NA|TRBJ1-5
TGTGCCAGCAGGATTTCTGGGATGAGCAATCAGCCCCAGCATTTT
CASRISGMSNQPQHF
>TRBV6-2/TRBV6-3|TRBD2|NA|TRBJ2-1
TGTGCCAGCAGCCTCCTAGCGGCTCCCGGAAATGAGCAGTTCTTC
CASSLLAAPGNEQFF
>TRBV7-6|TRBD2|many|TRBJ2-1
TGTGCCAGCAGCTTAGATTCCTATACGGGACTAGCGGGAGTCGGGCACAATGAGCAGTTCTTC
CASSLDSYTGLAGVGHNEQFF
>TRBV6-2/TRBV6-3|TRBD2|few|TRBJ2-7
TGTGCCAGCAGTCTCGGGACGACTAGCGGGAAATCCTACGAGCAGTACTTC
CASSLGTTSGKSYEQYF
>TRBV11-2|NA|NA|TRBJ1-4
TGTGCCAGCAGCCCCGACTCGACAAGGATGGCTAATGAAAAACTGTTTTTT
CASSPDSTRMANEKLFF
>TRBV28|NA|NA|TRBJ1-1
TGTGCCAGCAGTTTAACGTCGAGGGTGGACACTGAAGCTTTCTTT
CASSLTSRVDTEAFF
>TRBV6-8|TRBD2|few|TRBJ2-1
TGTGCCAGCAGGAGCGGGACTACCATCAATGAGCAGTTCTTC
CASRSGTTINEQFF
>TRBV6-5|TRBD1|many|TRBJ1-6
TGTGCCAGCAGTTACTGGACAGGGGGCAATAATTCACCCCTCCACTTT
CASSYWTGGNNSPLHF
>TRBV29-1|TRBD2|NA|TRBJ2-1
TGCAGCGTTAAGCGGGAGGCCGAGCAGTTCTTC
CSVKREAEQFF
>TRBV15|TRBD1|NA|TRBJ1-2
TGTGCCACCAGCCCCCGGACAGGGCAGGACGGCTACACCTTC
CATSPRTGQDGYTF
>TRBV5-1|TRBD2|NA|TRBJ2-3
TGCGCCAGCAGCGGAGGGACTAGCGGGGATACGCAGTATTTT
CASSGGTSGDTQYF
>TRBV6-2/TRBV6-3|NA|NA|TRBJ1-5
TGTGCCAGCAGCCACGATGTACCGACGACTGGGCCCCAGCATTTT
CASSHDVPTTGPQHF
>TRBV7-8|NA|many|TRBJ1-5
TGTGCCAGCAGCTTAGACTTTGACACGCCCTTGAGGTTTTATAGCAATCAGCCCCAGCATTTT
CASSLDFDTPLRFYSNQPQHF
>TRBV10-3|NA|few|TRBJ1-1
TGTGCCATCAGTGAATTTACGGGGAGTCTGAACACTGAAGCTTTCTTT
CAISEFTGSLNTEAFF
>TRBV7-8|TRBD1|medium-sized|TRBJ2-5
TGTGCCAGCAGCTTAGATGCGGGACAGGGGAGAGAGACCCAGTACTTC
CASSLDAGQGRETQYF
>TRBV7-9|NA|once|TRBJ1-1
TGTGCCAGCAGCTTATTCCAGGGAGTTGAAGCTTTCTTT
CASSLFQGVEAFF
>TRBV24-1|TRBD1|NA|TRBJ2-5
TGTGCCACCAGTCACAGGGGACAAGAGACCCAGTACTTC
CATSHRGQETQYF
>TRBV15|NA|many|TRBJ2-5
TGTGCCACCAGCAGCGGGGCAGGGTTGCTGGAGACCCAGTACTTC
CATSSGAGLLETQYF
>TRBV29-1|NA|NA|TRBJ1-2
TGCAGCGTTGTTGGGAGCTATGGCTACACCTTC
CSVVGSYGYTF
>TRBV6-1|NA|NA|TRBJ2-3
TGTGCCAGCATCCCCGGGCAGGGGATTACGCAGTATTTT
CASIPGQGITQYF
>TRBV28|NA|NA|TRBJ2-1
TGTGCCAGCAGGCAAAACTCCATCTCCTACAATGAGCAGTTCTTC
CASRQNSISYNEQFF
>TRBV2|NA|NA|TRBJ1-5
TGTGCCAGCAGCCGGGGAGGGGAGGCTCCACCAAGGTATCAGCCCCAGCATTTT
CASSRGGEAPPRYQPQHF
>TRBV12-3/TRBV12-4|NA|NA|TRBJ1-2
TGTGCCAGCAGTTTGCGGGCAGTCTCTAACTATGGCTACACCTTC
CASSLRAVSNYGYTF
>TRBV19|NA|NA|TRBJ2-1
TGTGCCAGTAGTAAATTAGCGGACTCTGATGAGCAGTTCTTC
CASSKLADSDEQFF
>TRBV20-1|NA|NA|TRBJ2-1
TGCAGTGCTAGAGTCCCTAACGGAGTCCTCGGTAATGAGCAGTTCTTC
CSARVPNGVLGNEQFF
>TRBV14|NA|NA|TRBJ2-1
TGTGCCAGCAGCAGGGTGCGTGAGCAGTTCTTC
CASSRVREQFF
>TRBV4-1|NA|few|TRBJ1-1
TGCGCCAGCAGCCAAGATCCGACACAGTGCAAAGCTTTCTTT
CASSQDPTQCKAFF
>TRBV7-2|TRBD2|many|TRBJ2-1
TGTGCCAGCAGCTTAGCGAGCGGGAACTCCTACAATGAGCAGTTCTTC
CASSLASGNSYNEQFF
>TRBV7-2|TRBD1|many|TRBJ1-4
TGTGCCAGCAGCCGACAGGGGTCAACTAATGAAAAACTGTTTTTT
CASSRQGSTNEKLFF
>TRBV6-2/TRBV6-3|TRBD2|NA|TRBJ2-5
TGTGCCAGCAGTCCCAGCGGGAGTCGGTGGGAGACCCAGTACTTC
CASSPSGSRWETQYF